The 13 T cell receptor beta chains below were found in one sample sequenced in a study of blood T cells in healthy people across ages. The second PCR ran roughly 6 to 11 cycles with a sample-barcoded 5' primer and J-beta primers. MiXCR was run by TCRdb on the 5' RACE reads, yielding one entry per CDR3 protein. Of about 1,800,000 distinct CDR3 sequences in the sample, roughly 27% were seen once. Sequenced: blood. Receptors were obtained from a woman aged 30 to 39 in good health.

The rearrangement uses TRBV20-1 and TRBJ2-5; unclear D gene. The CDR3 is 12 residues long. Germline-derived CDR1 and CDR2 are DFQATT and SNEGSKA (reference sequence). V gave up 5 bases and J gave up 3 bases, with 10 bases separating them. CDR3 nucleotides: TGCAGTGCTTACTCTTTGAAAGAGACCCAGTACTTC. This translates into CSAYSLKETQYF.

This clonotype has at least ten counts. This chain's CDR3 is CASSTGTGKGEQYF. Here the CDR3 DNA reads TGTGCCAGCAGCACAGGGACAGGGAAGGGCGAGCAGTACTTC. This chain connects TRBV7-8 to TRBJ2-7; 9 bases fit TRBD1. CDR1 is SGHVS, CDR2 FQNEAQ, per germline. The trim removed 5 bases at V and 6 bases at J, leaving 8 bases unmatched. The CDR3 contains 14 residues.

As concerns this clonotype: Being one base from a much bigger clone, this may be a read error. V usage is TRBV20-1 and J usage is TRBJ2-3; 9 positions match TRBD2. Germline V CDR1 and CDR2: DFQATT, SNEGSKA (reference sequence). CDR3 length: 15 residues. CDR3 in amino acids: CSTRGLAGSTDTQYF. The CDR3, as DNA: TGCAGTACTAGAGGCCTAGCGGGGAGCACAGATACGCAGTATTTT.

V usage is TRBV20-1 and J usage is TRBJ2-1, with D tentatively TRBD2 (5 bases). CDR3 length equals 14 residues. The ends were cut back, 1 base at V and 4 bases at J, with 11 bases in the middle. Germline-derived CDR1 and CDR2 are DFQATT and SNEGSKA (reference sequence). The CDR3 nucleotides read TGCAGTGCTAGAGCCAGCGGCCTATACAATGAGCAGTTCTTC. Amino acids: CSARASGLYNEQFF.

A note on this clonotype: A much larger clone lies one base from this, so it may be a read error. This chain uses TRBV7-9 with TRBJ2-1; tentative D call: TRBD2 (5 bases). The CDR3 loop spans 13 amino acids. Germline values: CDR1 SEHNR, CDR2 FQNEAQ (reference sequence). CDR3 in DNA: TGTGCCAACAGCGTCGACTACCACAATGAGCAGTTCTTC. This translates into CANSVDYHNEQFF.

V usage is TRBV2 and J usage is TRBJ2-3, with D maybe TRBD1 (5 bases). The length of the CDR3 is 18 residues. Germline values: CDR1 SNHLY, CDR2 FYNNEI. The V end lost 2 bases, the J end lost 4 bases, and 22 bases lay between the germline ends. This CDR3 is CASSEILLAVGHSDTQYF. The CDR3 coding sequence is TGTGCCAGCAGTGAAATTTTGTTGGCGGTCGGACACTCAGATACGCAGTATTTT.

This clonotype was counted ten times or more. The rearrangement links TRBV29-1 to TRBJ2-1; 11 bases align to TRBD2. Trimming at V came to 7 bases and at J to 9 bases, leaving 8 bases not matched to a gene. The CDR3 loop spans 13 amino acids. In germline, CDR1 is SQVTM, CDR2 ANQGSEA. The CDR3 region has the DNA TGCAGCGGGGGGACTAGCGGTCTCACTGAGCAGTTCTTC. Its translation: CSGGTSGLTEQFF.

In DNA, the CDR3 is TGTGCCATCACCGACTTAGGACAGAGCTCCTACAATGAGCAGTTCTTC. Amino acids: CAITDLGQSSYNEQFF. This chain links TRBV10-3 with TRBJ2-1, with D possibly TRBD1 on 6 matching bases. Between the trimmed V and J ends, which lost 7 bases and 0 bases, there was a span of 16 bases. The CDR3 totals 16 residues. The germline CDR1 and CDR2 sequences are ENHRY and SYGVKD.

In its sample, this clonotype was seen a few times. The rearrangement uses TRBV10-3 and TRBJ2-7, with D possibly being TRBD1 (6 bases). The CDR3 is made up of 13 amino acids. Germline V gives CDR1 ENHRY, CDR2 SYGVKD. V lost 6 bases and J 5 bases, leaving 14 bases between the germline ends. The CDR3 nucleotides are TGTGCCATCAGCCCGGCAGGGGTCCACGAGCAGTACTTC. It translates to CAISPAGVHEQYF.

This clonotype was seen a handful of times. V gene TRBV28 combines with J gene TRBJ2-4; TRBD2 matches 13 bases. Germline V gives CDR1 MDHEN, CDR2 SYDVKM. The CDR3 extends over 20 amino acids. The ends lost 5 bases at V and 6 bases at J; junction bases unmatched: 19. The CDR3 DNA sequence: TGTGCCAGCAGTCCAAGACTTACGCGACTAGCGGGGGGAACTTCAAACATTCAGTACTTC. This sequence encodes CASSPRLTRLAGGTSNIQYF.

The chain links TRBV7-2 to TRBJ2-7; D unclear. CDR3 length equals 12 residues. Germline lookup yields CDR1 SGHTA and CDR2 FQGNSA. V lost 4 bases and J 7 bases, leaving 11 bases between the germline ends. Here the CDR3 reads CASSWKGSEQYF. The CDR3 DNA reads as TGTGCCAGCAGCTGGAAGGGCTCAGAGCAGTACTTC. The variable domain in full, completed from reference TRBV7-2 and TRBJ2-7, reads GAGVSQSPSNKVTEKGKDVELRCDPISGHTALYWYRQSLGQGLEFLIYFQGNSAPDKSGLPSDRFSAERTGGSVSTLTIQRTQQEDSAVYLCASSWKGSEQYFGPGTRLTVT.

The rearrangement links TRBV28 to TRBJ1-2; TRBD1 aligns across 8 bases. CDR1 and CDR2 from the germline V gene are MDHEN and SYDVKM. The CDR3 is 14 amino acids. V lost 5 bases to trimming and J lost 4 bases; unmatched junction nucleotides: 6. CDR3 in DNA: TGTGCCAGCAGTGCTCCTGACAGGGGCTATGGCTACACCTTC. Amino acid sequence: CASSAPDRGYGYTF.

Many counts were recorded for this clonotype. The V call is TRBV7-2, the J call TRBJ2-7, with D possibly matching TRBD1 (5 bases). Trimming stripped 6 bases from V and 7 bases from J, with 22 bases between. The CDR3 sequence is 15 residues long. Germline CDR1 is SGHTA and CDR2 is FQGNSA. The CDR3 here is CASSLTMDGYREQYF. In nucleotides, the CDR3 is TGTGCCAGCAGTCTTACGATGGACGGGTACAGGGAGCAGTACTTC.